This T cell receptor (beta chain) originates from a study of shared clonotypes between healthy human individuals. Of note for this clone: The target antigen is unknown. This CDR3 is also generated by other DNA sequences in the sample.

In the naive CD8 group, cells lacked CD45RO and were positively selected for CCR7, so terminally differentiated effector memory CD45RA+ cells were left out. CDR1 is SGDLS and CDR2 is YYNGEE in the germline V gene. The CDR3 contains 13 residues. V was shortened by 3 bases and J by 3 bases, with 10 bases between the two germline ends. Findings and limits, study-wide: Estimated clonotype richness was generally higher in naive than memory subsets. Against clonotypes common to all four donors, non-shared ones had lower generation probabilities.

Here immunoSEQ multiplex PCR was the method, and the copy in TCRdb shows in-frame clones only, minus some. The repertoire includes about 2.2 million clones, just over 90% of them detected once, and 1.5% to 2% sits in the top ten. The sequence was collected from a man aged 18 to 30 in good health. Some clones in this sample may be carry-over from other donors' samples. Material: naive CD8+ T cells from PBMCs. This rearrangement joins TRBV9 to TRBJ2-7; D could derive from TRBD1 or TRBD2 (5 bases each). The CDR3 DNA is TGTGCCAGCAGCGGACGGGACGGCTACGAGCAGTACTTC. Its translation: CASSGRDGYEQYF. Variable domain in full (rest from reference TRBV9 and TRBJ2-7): DSGVTQTPKHLITATGQRVTLRCSPRSGDLSVYWYQQSLDQGLQFLIQYYNGEERAKGNILERFSAQQFPDLHSELNLSSLELGDSALYFCASSGRDGYEQYFGPGTRLTVT.